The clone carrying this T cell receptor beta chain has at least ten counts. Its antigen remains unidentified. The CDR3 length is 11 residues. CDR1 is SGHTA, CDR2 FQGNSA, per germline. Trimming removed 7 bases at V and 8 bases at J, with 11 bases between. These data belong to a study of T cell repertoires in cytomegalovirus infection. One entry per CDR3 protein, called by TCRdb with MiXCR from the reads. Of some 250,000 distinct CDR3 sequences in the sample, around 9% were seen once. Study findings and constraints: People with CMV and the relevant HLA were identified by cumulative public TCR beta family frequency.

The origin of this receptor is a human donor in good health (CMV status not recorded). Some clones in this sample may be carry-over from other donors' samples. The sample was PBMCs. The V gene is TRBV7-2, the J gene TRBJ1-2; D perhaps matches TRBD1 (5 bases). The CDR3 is CASTRDGGYTF. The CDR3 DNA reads TGTGCCAGCACCCGGGACGGAGGCTACACCTTC.